One T cell receptor (beta chain) is described in this entry. No antigen is known for it. At the DNA level, this CDR3 is encoded by other sequences in the same sample as well. Terminally differentiated effector memory CD45RA+ cells were excluded from the naive CD8 cells, which were CD45RO-negative and positively selected for CCR7. This sample is drawn from a study of shared clonotypes between healthy human individuals. Study information: Sampling drew on donors who were a couple of women and a few men aged 18 to 49.

Profiled with immunoSEQ multiplex PCR; TCRdb holds only in-frame clones, not every one. This sample has millions of clones, with 85% to 95% found just once. The V end lost 3 bases, the J end lost 10 bases, and 10 bases lay between the germline ends. The length of the CDR3 is 12 residues. Germline lookup yields CDR1 MNHEY and CDR2 SMNVEV (reference sequence). General study results and limits: Among non-shared clonotypes, generation probabilities were lower than among those shared by all four donors.

The V gene is TRBV27, the J gene TRBJ2-1; D not certain. The receptor was derived from a young man in good health. Some clones in this sample may be carry-over from other donors' samples. The sequencing input was naive CD8+ T cells from PBMCs. CDR3: CASSFGVGEQFF. Here the CDR3 DNA reads TGTGCCAGCAGTTTTGGGGTCGGGGAGCAGTTCTTC.